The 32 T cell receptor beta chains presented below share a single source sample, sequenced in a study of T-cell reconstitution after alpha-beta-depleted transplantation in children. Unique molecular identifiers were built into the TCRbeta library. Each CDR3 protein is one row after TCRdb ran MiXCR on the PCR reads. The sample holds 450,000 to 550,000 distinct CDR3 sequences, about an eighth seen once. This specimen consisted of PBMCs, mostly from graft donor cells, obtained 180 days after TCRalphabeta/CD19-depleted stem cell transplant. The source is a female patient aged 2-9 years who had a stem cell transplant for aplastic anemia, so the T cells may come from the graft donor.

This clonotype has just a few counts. The CDR3 bases are TGTGCCAGCAGCCTAGCAGGGGAAGCTTTGACTGAAGCTTTCTTT. Its protein product is CASSLAGEALTEAFF. V and J are TRBV5-4 and TRBJ1-1, with D perhaps matching TRBD1 (6 bases). Trimming removed 4 bases from V and 5 bases from J, with 18 bases in between. CDR1 is SGHNT and CDR2 is YYREEE in the germline V gene (reference sequence). The CDR3 is 15 amino acids.

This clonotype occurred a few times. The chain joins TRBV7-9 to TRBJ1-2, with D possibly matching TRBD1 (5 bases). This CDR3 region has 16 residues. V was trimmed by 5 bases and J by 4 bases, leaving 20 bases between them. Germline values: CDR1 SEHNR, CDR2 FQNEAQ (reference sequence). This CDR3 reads CASSHYIGDSGYGYTF. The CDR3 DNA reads TGTGCCAGCAGCCACTATATCGGAGACAGCGGCTATGGCTACACCTTC.

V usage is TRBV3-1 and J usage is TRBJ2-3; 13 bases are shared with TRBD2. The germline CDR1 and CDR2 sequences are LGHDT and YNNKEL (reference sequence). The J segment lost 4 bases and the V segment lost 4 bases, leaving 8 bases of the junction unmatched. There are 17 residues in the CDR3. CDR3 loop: CASSRTTSGRFSDTQYF. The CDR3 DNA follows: TGTGCCAGCAGCCGGACGACTAGCGGGAGGTTCTCAGATACGCAGTATTTT.

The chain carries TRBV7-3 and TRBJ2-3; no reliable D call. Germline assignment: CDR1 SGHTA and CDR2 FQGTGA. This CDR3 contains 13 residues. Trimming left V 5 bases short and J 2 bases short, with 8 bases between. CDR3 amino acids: CASSPPYTDTQYF. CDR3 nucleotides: TGTGCCAGCAGCCCTCCCTACACAGATACGCAGTATTTT.

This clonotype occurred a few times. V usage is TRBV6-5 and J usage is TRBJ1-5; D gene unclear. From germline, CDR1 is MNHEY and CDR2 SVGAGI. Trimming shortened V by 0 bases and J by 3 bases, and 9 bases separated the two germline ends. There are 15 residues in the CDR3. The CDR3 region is CASSYSSLNNQPQHF. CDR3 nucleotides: TGTGCCAGCAGTTACTCGAGCCTCAACAATCAGCCCCAGCATTTT.

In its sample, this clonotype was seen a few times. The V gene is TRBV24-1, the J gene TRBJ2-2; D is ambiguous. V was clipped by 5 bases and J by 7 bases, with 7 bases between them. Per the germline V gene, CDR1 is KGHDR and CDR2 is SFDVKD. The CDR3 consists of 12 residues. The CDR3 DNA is TGTGCCACCAGTGGGAAAAACGGGGAGCTGTTTTTT. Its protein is CATSGKNGELFF.

The CDR3 DNA reads as TGTGCCAGCTACGGACGGACCCATGAAGCTTTCTTT. Residues: CASYGRTHEAFF. This chain uses TRBV6-5 with TRBJ1-1; D gene ambiguous. CDR3 size: 12 residues. In germline, CDR1 is MNHEY, CDR2 SVGAGI. The V gene lost 8 bases and the J gene lost 7 bases, with 14 bases spanning the gap.

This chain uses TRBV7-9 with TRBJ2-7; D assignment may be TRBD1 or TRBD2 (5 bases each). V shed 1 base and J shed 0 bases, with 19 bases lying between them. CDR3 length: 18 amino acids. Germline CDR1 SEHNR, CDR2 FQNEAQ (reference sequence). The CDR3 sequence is CASSLDLGFGASSYEQYF. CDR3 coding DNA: TGTGCCAGCAGCTTAGATTTGGGGTTCGGGGCCAGCTCCTACGAGCAGTACTTC.

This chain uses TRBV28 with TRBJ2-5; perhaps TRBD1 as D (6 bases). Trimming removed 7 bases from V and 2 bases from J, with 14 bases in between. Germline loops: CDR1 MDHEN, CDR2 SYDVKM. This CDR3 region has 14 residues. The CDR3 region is CASNPTGLQETQYF. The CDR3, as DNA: TGTGCCAGCAACCCCACAGGGTTACAAGAGACCCAGTACTTC.

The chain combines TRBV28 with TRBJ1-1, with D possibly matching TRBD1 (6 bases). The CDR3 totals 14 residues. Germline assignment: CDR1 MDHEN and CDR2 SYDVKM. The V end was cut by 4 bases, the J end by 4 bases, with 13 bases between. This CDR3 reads CASSSNREFTEAFF. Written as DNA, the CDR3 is TGTGCCAGCAGTTCAAACAGGGAGTTCACTGAAGCTTTCTTT.

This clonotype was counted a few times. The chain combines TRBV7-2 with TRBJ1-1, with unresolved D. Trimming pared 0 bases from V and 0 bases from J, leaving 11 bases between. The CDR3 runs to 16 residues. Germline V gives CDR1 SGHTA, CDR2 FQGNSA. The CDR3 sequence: CASSLAPAGLNTEAFF. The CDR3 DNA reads TGTGCCAGCAGCTTAGCTCCTGCAGGACTGAACACTGAAGCTTTCTTT.

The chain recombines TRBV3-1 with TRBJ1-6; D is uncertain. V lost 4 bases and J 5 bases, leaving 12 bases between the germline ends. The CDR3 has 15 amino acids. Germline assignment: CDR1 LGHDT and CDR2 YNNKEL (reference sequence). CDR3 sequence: CASSPFYRNNSPLHF. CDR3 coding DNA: TGTGCCAGCAGCCCCTTCTACAGAAATAATTCACCCCTCCACTTT.

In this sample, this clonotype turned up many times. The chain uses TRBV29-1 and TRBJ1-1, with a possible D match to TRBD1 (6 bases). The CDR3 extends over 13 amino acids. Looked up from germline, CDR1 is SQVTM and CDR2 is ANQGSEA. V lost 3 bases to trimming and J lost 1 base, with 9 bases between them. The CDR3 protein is CSVERGGNTEAFF. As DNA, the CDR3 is TGCAGCGTTGAGAGGGGGGGGAACACTGAAGCTTTCTTT.

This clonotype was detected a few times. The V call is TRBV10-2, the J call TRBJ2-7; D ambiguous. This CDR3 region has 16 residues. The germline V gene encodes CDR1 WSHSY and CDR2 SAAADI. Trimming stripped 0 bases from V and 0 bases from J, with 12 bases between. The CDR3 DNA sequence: TGCGCCAGCAGTGAGTCGATACACCTAACCTCCTACGAGCAGTACTTC. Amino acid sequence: CASSESIHLTSYEQYF.

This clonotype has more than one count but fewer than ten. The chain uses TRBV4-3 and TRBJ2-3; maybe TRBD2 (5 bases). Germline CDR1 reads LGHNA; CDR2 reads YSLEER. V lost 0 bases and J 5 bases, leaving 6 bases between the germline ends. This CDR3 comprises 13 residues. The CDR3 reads CASSQDEGDTQYF. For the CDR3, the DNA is TGCGCCAGCAGCCAAGATGAGGGAGATACGCAGTATTTT.

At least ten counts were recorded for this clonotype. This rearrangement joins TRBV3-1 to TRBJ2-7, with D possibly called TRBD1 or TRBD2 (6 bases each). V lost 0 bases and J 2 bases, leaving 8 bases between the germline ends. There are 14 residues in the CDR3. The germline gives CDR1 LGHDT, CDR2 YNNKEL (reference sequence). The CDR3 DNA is TGTGCCAGCAGCCAAGATAGGGGGGCCTACGAGCAGTACTTC. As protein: CASSQDRGAYEQYF.

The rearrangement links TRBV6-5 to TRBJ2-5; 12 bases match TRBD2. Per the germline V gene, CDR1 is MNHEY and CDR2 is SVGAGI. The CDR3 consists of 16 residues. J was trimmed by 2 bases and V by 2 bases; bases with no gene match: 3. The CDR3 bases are TGTGCCAGCAGTTACGGAACTAGCGGGGGGCAAGAGACCCAGTACTTC. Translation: CASSYGTSGGQETQYF.

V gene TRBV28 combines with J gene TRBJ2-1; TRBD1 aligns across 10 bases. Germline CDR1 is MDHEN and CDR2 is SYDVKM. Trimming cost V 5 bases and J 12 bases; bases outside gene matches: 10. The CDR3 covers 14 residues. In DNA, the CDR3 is TGTGCCAGCAGTCCAGGGGACAGGGGCTGGGTGCAGTTCTTC. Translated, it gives CASSPGDRGWVQFF.

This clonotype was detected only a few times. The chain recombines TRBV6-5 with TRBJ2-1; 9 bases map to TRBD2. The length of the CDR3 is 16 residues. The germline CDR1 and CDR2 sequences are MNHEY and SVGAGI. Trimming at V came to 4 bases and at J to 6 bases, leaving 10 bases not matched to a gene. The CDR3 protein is CASSFLAGKGGNEQFF. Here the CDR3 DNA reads TGTGCCAGCAGTTTCCTAGCGGGAAAAGGGGGCAATGAGCAGTTCTTC.

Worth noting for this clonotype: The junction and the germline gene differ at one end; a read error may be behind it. This chain's CDR3 is CASSPIGQRNNYGDTF. CDR3 coding DNA: TGTGCCAGCTCACCGATCGGACAGAGGAATAACTATGGCGACACCTTC. V gene TRBV18 combines with J gene TRBJ1-2; D is possibly TRBD1 (6 bases). Germline V gene sequence: CDR1 KGHSH, CDR2 LQKENI. The CDR3 extends over 16 amino acids.

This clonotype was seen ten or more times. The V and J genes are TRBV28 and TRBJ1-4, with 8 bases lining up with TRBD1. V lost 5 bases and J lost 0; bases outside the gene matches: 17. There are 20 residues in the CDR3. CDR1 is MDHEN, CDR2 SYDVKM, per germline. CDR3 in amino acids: CASSPRQGQGGWPTNEKLFF. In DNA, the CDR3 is TGTGCCAGCAGTCCCCGACAAGGACAGGGTGGGTGGCCAACTAATGAAAAACTGTTTTTT.

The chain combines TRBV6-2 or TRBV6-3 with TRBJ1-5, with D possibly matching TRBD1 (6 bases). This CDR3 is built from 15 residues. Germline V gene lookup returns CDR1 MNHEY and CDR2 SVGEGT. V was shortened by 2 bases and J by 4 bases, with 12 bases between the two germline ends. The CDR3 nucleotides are TGTGCCAGCAGTTACCTGGGGGCAGGGAATCAGCCCCAGCATTTT. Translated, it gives CASSYLGAGNQPQHF.

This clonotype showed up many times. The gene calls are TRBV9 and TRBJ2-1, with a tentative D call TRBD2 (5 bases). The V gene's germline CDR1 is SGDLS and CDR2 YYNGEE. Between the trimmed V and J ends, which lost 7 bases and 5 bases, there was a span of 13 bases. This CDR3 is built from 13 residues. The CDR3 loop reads CASGEDSNNEQFF. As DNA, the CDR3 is TGTGCCAGCGGCGAGGACTCAAACAATGAGCAGTTCTTC.

The CDR3 DNA reads as TGTGCCAGCAGTTTATGGGGCTCCGACAGGGTAAATCAGCCCCAGCATTTT. Amino acids: CASSLWGSDRVNQPQHF. V usage is TRBV28 and J usage is TRBJ1-5; 7 bases agree with TRBD1. The CDR3 is made up of 17 amino acids. Per the germline V gene, CDR1 is MDHEN and CDR2 is SYDVKM. The ends lost 0 bases at V and 4 bases at J; junction bases unmatched: 9.

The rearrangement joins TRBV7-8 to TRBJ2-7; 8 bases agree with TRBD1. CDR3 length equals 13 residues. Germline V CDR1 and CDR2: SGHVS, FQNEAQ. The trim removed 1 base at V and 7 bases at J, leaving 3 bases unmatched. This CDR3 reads CASSLDTGGEQYV. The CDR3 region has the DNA TGTGCCAGCAGCTTAGATACAGGGGGGGAGCAGTACGTC.

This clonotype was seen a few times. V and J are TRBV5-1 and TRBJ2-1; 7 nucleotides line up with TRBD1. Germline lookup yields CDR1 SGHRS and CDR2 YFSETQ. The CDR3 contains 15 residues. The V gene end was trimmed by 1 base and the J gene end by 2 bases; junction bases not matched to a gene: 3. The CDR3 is CASSLPTGTYNEQFF. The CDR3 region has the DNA TGCGCCAGCAGCTTGCCGACAGGGACCTACAATGAGCAGTTCTTC.

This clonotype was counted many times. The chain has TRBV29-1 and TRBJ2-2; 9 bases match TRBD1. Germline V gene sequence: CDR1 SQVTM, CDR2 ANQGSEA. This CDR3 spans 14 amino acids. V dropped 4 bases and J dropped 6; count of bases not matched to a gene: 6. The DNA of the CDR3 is TGCAGCGTTGTTGGGACAGGGTACCCCGGGGAGCTGTTTTTT. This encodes CSVVGTGYPGELFF.

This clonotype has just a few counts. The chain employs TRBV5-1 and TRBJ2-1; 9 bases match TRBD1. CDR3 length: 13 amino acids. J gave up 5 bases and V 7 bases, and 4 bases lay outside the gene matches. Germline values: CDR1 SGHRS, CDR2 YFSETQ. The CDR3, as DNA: TGCGCCAGCGCAAGGGACAGGGACAATGAGCAGTTCTTC. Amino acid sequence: CASARDRDNEQFF.

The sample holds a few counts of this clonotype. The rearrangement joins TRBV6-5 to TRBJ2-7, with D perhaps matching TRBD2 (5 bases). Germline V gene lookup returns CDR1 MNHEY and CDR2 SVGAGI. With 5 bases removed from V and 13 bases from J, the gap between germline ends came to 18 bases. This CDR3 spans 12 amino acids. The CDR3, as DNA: TGTGCCAGCAGTCCCGGCGGGCAGTCGCAATACTTC. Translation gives CASSPGGQSQYF.

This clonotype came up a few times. CDR3 amino acids: CASSTRDRGNSPLHF. Written as DNA, the CDR3 is TGTGCCAGCAGCACCCGGGACAGGGGGAATTCACCCCTCCACTTT. The J gene is TRBJ1-6, the V gene TRBV12-3 or TRBV12-4; 11 nucleotides agree with TRBD1. V lost 6 bases, J lost 7 bases, and 5 bases stayed unmatched. This CDR3 is built from 15 residues.

CDR3 DNA: TGCAGCGTTGATCCGACAGGAGGTGAAAAACTGTTTTTT. Encoded protein: CSVDPTGGEKLFF. The chain couples TRBV29-1 to TRBJ1-4, with a tentative D call TRBD1 (6 bases). The CDR3 sequence is 13 residues long. V was clipped by 3 bases and J by 7 bases, with 12 bases between them. CDR1 is SQVTM and CDR2 is ANQGSEA in the germline V gene.

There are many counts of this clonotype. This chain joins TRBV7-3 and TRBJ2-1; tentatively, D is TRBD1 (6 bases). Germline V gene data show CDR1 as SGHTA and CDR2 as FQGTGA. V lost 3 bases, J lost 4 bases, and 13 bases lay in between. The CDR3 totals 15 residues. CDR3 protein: CASSFRGHPYNEQFF. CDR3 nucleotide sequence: TGTGCCAGCAGCTTCAGGGGACATCCATACAATGAGCAGTTCTTC.